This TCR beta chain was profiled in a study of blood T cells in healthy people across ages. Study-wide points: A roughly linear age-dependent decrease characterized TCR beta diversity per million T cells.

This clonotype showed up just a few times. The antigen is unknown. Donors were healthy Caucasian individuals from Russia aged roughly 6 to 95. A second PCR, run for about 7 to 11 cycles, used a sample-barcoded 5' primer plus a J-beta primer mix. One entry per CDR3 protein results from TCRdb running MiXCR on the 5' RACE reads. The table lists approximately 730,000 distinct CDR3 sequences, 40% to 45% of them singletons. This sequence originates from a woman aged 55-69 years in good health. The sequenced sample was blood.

CDR3 DNA sequence: TGTGCCAGCAGCGCCTGGACGAAGGGGGAGACCCAGTACTTC. It yields the protein CASSAWTKGETQYF. The genes are TRBV14 and TRBJ2-5; D possibly corresponds to TRBD1 (5 bases). The V gene lost 5 bases and the J gene lost 5 bases, with 15 bases spanning the gap. Germline loops: CDR1 SGHDN, CDR2 FVKESK. The CDR3 consists of 14 residues.